Listed here are 30 T cell receptor beta chains from one sample, sequenced in a study of CXCR3-negative and CXCR3-positive naive CD8 T cells. Study-level results: Hydrophobicity was higher for TRB CDR3s found in CXCR3-positive naive cells than in CXCR3-negative naive cells.

For these receptors, no antigen is known. Through 5' RACE with UMI labels, the TRB cDNA libraries were prepared. TCRdb reanalyzed the 5' RACE reads and collapses them to one entry per CDR3 protein, without DNA. The sample shows around 160,000 distinct CDR3 sequences, and approximately 0.28% sits with its ten largest clones. Sequenced sample: naive CXCR3+ CD8+ T cells from blood. The subset here: CD45RO-CCR7+CD27+CD95- naive CD8+ T cells expressing CXCR3 (TNR3+). These receptors were taken from a human donor in good health. Some clones in this sample may be carry-over from other donors' samples.

CDR3 amino acids: CASGLIFEQYF. This chain uses TRBV12-5 with TRBJ2-7. The CDR3 has 11 residues. In germline, CDR1 is LGHNT, CDR2 FRNRAP.

V gene TRBV7-9 combines with J gene TRBJ2-7; the TCRdb call, TRBD1, lacks DNA for checking. Germline V gene sequence: CDR1 SEHNR, CDR2 FQNEAQ (reference sequence). The CDR3 is made up of 14 amino acids. CDR3 amino acids: CASSLVVTGDEQYF.

This sequence joins TRBV29-1 and TRBJ1-1. The CDR3 is 12 residues long. Germline CDR1 and CDR2: SQVTM and ANQGSEA. This CDR3 is CSVEQENTEAFF.

The CDR3 loop is CASSIVQGVINEQFF. This chain links TRBV19 with TRBJ2-1; the TCRdb call, TRBD1, lacks DNA for checking. The length of the CDR3 is 15 residues. The germline V gene has CDR1 LNHDA and CDR2 SQIVND (reference sequence).

The chain is built from TRBV5-6 and TRBJ2-2; checking the TCRdb D call of TRBD1 is not possible without DNA. The CDR3 is made up of 17 amino acids. The germline gives CDR1 SGHDT, CDR2 YYEEEE. The CDR3 reads CASSPRTRGADTGELFF.

This chain uses TRBV5-1 with TRBJ2-1; TCRdb indicates TRBD2, and absent DNA this call remains unverified. The germline V gene encodes CDR1 SGHRS and CDR2 YFSETQ. The CDR3 is made up of 15 amino acids. The CDR3 is CASSLDGGARNEQFF.

The chain uses TRBV5-4 and TRBJ2-3; TCRdb's assignment of TRBD2 cannot be checked, as there is no DNA. From germline, CDR1 is SGHNT and CDR2 YYREEE (reference sequence). The CDR3 contains 16 residues. CDR3: CASSLRCRGRTDTQYF.

The rearrangement uses TRBV29-1 and TRBJ2-2. Germline CDR1 SQVTM, CDR2 ANQGSEA. The CDR3 totals 11 residues. The CDR3 loop is CSSIGSGELFF.

V usage is TRBV2 and J usage is TRBJ2-7. The CDR3 length is 13 residues. Germline V gene data show CDR1 as SNHLY and CDR2 as FYNNEI. CDR3: CASRDGTYYEQYF.

The J gene is TRBJ1-6, the V gene TRBV4-3. The length of the CDR3 is 16 residues. Per germline, CDR1 LGHNA and CDR2 YSLEER. CDR3 protein: CASSQTTNSYNSPLHF.

The chain links TRBV12-3 or TRBV12-4 to TRBJ2-3; without DNA, the TCRdb call of TRBD1 cannot be checked. This CDR3 has 14 residues. The CDR3 spells CASSKTGGADTQYF.

The chain combines TRBV29-1 with TRBJ2-1; TCRdb proposes TRBD1, but this gene call is untestable without DNA. There are 14 residues in the CDR3. Germline V gene lookup returns CDR1 SQVTM and CDR2 ANQGSEA. The CDR3 here is CSVEAGGWGNGQFF.

This sequence joins TRBV29-1 and TRBJ2-6; the TCRdb D gene call, TRBD1, has no DNA to confirm it. Germline V gene lookup returns CDR1 SQVTM and CDR2 ANQGSEA. This CDR3 has 17 amino acids. This chain's CDR3 is CSATGTGVESGANVLTF.

This rearrangement joins TRBV4-1 to TRBJ2-7. CDR3 length: 13 residues. The germline gives CDR1 MGHRA, CDR2 YSYEKL. CDR3 protein: CASSQDRASEQYF.

The chain has TRBV15 and TRBJ2-5; checking the TCRdb D call of TRBD2 is not possible without DNA. CDR1 is LNHNV and CDR2 is YYDKDF in the germline V gene (reference sequence). The CDR3 has 15 residues. The CDR3 protein is CATSGVAEYQETQYF.

The chain joins TRBV5-1 to TRBJ1-1. The germline V gene has CDR1 SGHRS and CDR2 YFSETQ. The CDR3 spans 14 residues. The CDR3 protein is CASSLDFTDTEAFF.

This sequence joins TRBV5-6 and TRBJ2-5. CDR3 length: 15 amino acids. In germline, CDR1 is SGHDT, CDR2 YYEEEE. CDR3 sequence: CASSPLLSAQETQYF.

The chain uses TRBV7-3 and TRBJ2-2; TCRdb gives TRBD1 as the D gene, but with no DNA this cannot be confirmed. Germline loops: CDR1 SGHTA, CDR2 FQGTGA. There are 14 residues in the CDR3. CDR3 sequence: CASSPGQNTGELFF.

The V gene is TRBV2, the J gene TRBJ1-5; TCRdb designates TRBD1, a call that cannot be tested without DNA. CDR3 length: 16 amino acids. The germline V gene has CDR1 SNHLY and CDR2 FYNNEI. This CDR3 is CASSPSLTGQNQPQHF.

The chain uses TRBV27 and TRBJ2-1; TCRdb gives TRBD2 as the D gene, but with no DNA this cannot be confirmed. CDR1 is MNHEY, CDR2 SMNVEV, per germline (reference sequence). The CDR3 length is 16 residues. CDR3 loop: CASSPPYRGGHNEQFF.

This chain uses TRBV25-1 with TRBJ2-2; TCRdb lists TRBD1, though no DNA is available to test this call. CDR3 length: 16 residues. CDR1 is MGHDK, CDR2 SYGVNS, per germline. CDR3 protein: CASSEFGTGTTGELFF.

V is TRBV12-3 or TRBV12-4 and J is TRBJ2-7; TCRdb proposes TRBD2, but this gene call is untestable without DNA. This CDR3 contains 17 residues. CDR3 sequence: CASSEGGSDTITYEQYF.

The V call is TRBV29-1, the J call TRBJ1-2; TCRdb names TRBD1, which stays unverified in the absence of DNA. The CDR3 has 14 amino acids. Germline lookup yields CDR1 SQVTM and CDR2 ANQGSEA. The CDR3 is CSVEWPGQGRGYTF.

This chain links TRBV6-2 or TRBV6-3 with TRBJ2-1; absent DNA, TCRdb's TRBD2 call cannot be checked. Germline CDR1 MNHEY, CDR2 SVGEGT. This CDR3 is built from 16 residues. This CDR3 reads CASSYREEGSYNEQFF.

The chain employs TRBV5-1 and TRBJ1-1; TCRdb lists TRBD1, though no DNA is available to test this call. CDR3 size: 13 residues. Germline values: CDR1 SGHRS, CDR2 YFSETQ. CDR3 sequence: CASSLIGKPEAFF.

CDR3 sequence reads: CSARLVSSYEQYF. V is TRBV20-1 and J is TRBJ2-7; lacking DNA, the TRBD2 call made by TCRdb goes unchecked. In germline, CDR1 is DFQATT, CDR2 SNEGSKA (reference sequence). CDR3 length: 13 amino acids.

The chain recombines TRBV7-6 with TRBJ2-7; TCRdb returns TRBD2, unconfirmable since there is no DNA. Germline V gene sequence: CDR1 SGHVS, CDR2 FNYEAQ. This CDR3 contains 14 residues. The CDR3 sequence is CASSPGQRTYGQYF.

V gene TRBV4-2 combines with J gene TRBJ1-6; TCRdb indicates TRBD1, and absent DNA this call remains unverified. This CDR3 spans 17 amino acids. From germline, CDR1 is LGHNA and CDR2 YNFKEQ. The CDR3 here is CASSQGRLTVSDSPLHF.

This chain connects TRBV28 to TRBJ2-3; the D call from TCRdb, TRBD2, cannot be confirmed without DNA. CDR1 is MDHEN, CDR2 SYDVKM, per germline. The CDR3 loop spans 17 amino acids. The CDR3 loop reads CASGTLEERGGTDTQYF. Looking up the rest from reference TRBV28 and TRBJ2-3 gives the full variable domain: DVKVTQSSRYLVKRTGEKVFLECVQDMDHENMFWYRQDPGLGLRLIYFSYDVKMKEKGDIPEGYSVSREKKERFSLILESASTNQTSMYLCASGTLEERGGTDTQYFGPGTRLTVL.

The chain combines TRBV7-2 with TRBJ1-1; the TCRdb call, TRBD1, lacks DNA for checking. The CDR3 totals 13 residues. Germline V gene data show CDR1 as SGHTA and CDR2 as FQGNSA. Here the CDR3 reads CASSLRGATEAFF.